This T cell receptor (beta chain) was identified during a study of blood T cell repertoires in COVID-19. As for the study in general: COVID-19 samples from acute and convalescent phases originated in the United States, Italy and Spain. In each case, the material was cDNA or gDNA derived from T cells, B-cell-depleted T cells, or PBMCs.

In the source study's methods: Amplification from reference gene primers served as the basis for estimated nucleated cell counts. Sequencing used immunoSEQ multiplex PCR; TCRdb keeps in-frame clones, though not all of them. From that table come the V and J calls and clone size; the DNA was used to work out D and trimming. The sample records about 80,000 clones, about 83% being singletons. Trimming pared 4 bases from V and 9 bases from J, leaving 13 bases between. This CDR3 region has 13 residues. The V gene's germline CDR1 is KGHSH and CDR2 LQKENI. The sequencing sample was made of peripheral blood. The source of this sequence is a man in his fifties with acute or convalescent COVID-19. The chain joins TRBV18 to TRBJ2-1, with D unclear. CDR3 region: CASSLRLDGEQFF. CDR3 coding DNA: TGTGCCAGCTCACTGCGCCTAGATGGTGAGCAGTTCTTC.